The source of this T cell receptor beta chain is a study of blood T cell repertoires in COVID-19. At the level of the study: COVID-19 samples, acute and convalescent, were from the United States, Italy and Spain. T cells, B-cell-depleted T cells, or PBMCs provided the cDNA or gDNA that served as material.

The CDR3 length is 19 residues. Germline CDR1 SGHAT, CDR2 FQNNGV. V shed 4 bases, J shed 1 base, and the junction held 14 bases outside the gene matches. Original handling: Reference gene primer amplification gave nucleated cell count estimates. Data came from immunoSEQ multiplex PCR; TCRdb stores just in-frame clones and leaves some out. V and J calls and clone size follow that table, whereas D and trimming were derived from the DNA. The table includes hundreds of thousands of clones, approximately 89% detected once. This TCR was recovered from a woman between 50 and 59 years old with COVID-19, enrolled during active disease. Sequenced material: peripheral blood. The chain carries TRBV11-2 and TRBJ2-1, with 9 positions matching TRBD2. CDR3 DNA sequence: TGTGCCAGCAGCTCCCCCGCGGCGGGGGGGCCCCGTTCCTACAATGAGCAGTTCTTC. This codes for CASSSPAAGGPRSYNEQFF.